This entry features one T cell receptor (beta chain) sequence. Its cognate antigen is unknown. In the naive CD8 group, cells lacked CD45RO and were positively selected for CCR7, so terminally differentiated effector memory CD45RA+ cells were left out. This sample was included in a study of shared clonotypes between healthy human individuals. On the study more broadly: CD4 naive and memory got three plates each, CD8 naive two, CD8 memory one.

Overall study findings and caveats: In the sorted subsets, rarefaction showed sequencing was incomplete despite large depth.

Deep level was the assay's run setting. The repertoire was sequenced with immunoSEQ multiplex PCR; TCRdb's copy has only in-frame clones and lacks some. The profile covers about 2.1 million clones, with roughly 93% appearing a single time and approximately 1.7% taken by the ten largest. The sequence was obtained from a man aged 18 to 29 in good health. Some clones in this sample may be carry-over from other donors' samples. The sequencing input was naive CD8+ T cells from PBMCs.

CDR3 nucleotides: TGTGCCAGCAGTGATAAGCGGGGGAGCACAGATACGCAGTATTTT. This sequence encodes CASSDKRGSTDTQYF. The chain joins TRBV2 to TRBJ2-3; TRBD2 matches at 8 bases. The germline gives CDR1 SNHLY, CDR2 FYNNEI. Trimming cost V 3 bases and J 0 bases; bases outside gene matches: 2. This CDR3 has 15 amino acids.